Given below is one TCR beta chain in context. No antigen is known for it. The CDR3 totals 13 residues. V dropped 8 bases and J dropped 6; count of bases not matched to a gene: 8. Per germline, CDR1 MNHNS and CDR2 SASEGT. The iRepertoire nested amplicon-rescue multiplex PCR amplified TCR alpha and beta CDR3s from RNA. For one-step reverse transcription and amplification, 100-400 ng of tissue mRNA or PBMC total RNA was used. TCRdb re-called the multiplex PCR reads with MiXCR, one entry per CDR3 protein. Among under 6,500 distinct CDR3 sequences listed, 35% to 45% were seen once. This sample is drawn from a study of glioma-infiltrating T cells. Study-wide results and limits: Non-neoplastic patients had below-expected tissue-blood divergence, while all gliomas exceeded expectation. Very few CDR3 sequences were shared between tissue and blood.

V is TRBV6-1 and J is TRBJ2-3; TRBD2 matches 7 bases. The TCR was taken from a human donor with low-grade glioma or glioblastoma, undergoing nonglioma brain surgery, or in good health (not recorded which). Sequences were obtained from glioma tissue, nonneoplastic brain tissue, or PBMCs (not recorded which). CDR3 loop: CASAGTNVDTQYF. The CDR3 DNA follows: TGTGCCAGCGCCGGGACTAACGTTGATACGCAGTATTTT.